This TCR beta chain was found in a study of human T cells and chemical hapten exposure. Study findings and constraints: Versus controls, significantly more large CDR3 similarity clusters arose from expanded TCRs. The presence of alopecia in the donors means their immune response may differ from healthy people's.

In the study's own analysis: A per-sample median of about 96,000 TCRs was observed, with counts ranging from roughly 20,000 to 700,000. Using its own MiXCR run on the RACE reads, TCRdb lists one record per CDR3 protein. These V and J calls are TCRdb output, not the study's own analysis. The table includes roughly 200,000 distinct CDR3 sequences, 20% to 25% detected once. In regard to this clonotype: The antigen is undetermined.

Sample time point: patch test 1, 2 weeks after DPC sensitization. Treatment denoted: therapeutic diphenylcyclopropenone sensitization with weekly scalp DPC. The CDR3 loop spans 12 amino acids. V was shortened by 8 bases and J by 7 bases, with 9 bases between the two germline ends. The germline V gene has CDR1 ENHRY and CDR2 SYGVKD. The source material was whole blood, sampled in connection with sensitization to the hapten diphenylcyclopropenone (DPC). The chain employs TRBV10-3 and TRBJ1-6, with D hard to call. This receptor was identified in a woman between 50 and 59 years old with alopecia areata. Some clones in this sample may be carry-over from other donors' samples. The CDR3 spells CAIREGNSPLHF. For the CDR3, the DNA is TGTGCCATCCGAGAGGGAAATTCACCCCTCCACTTT.